Following are 10 T cell receptor beta chains from one sample sequenced in a study of cytomegalovirus exposure and HLA in healthy donors. PCR involved 60 Vbeta and 13 Jbeta primers. The assay was immunoSEQ multiplex PCR, and TCRdb's table has in-frame clones only and misses some. This table has about 180,000 clones, over 70% appearing once. Specimen: PBMCs. Every receptor here comes from a woman aged 25 to 45 in good health and CMV-seropositive.

The chain links TRBV6-1 to TRBJ2-1, with 9 bases that match TRBD1. CDR3 size: 14 residues. Germline CDR1 is MNHNS and CDR2 is SASEGT. J was trimmed by 7 bases and V by 8 bases; bases with no gene match: 9. CDR3 in amino acids: CASVTGGRINEQFF. CDR3 bases: TGTGCCAGCGTGACAGGGGGTAGGATTAATGAGCAGTTCTTC.

This clone was detected once. The CDR3 DNA sequence: TGCGCCAGCAGCCAACAACAGGGGGCCACCGGGGAGCTGTTTTTT. Protein sequence: CASSQQQGATGELFF. The chain uses TRBV4-3 and TRBJ2-2, with 9 bases identical to TRBD1. Germline CDR1 LGHNA, CDR2 YSLEER. V shed 2 bases and J 4 bases; nucleotides not matched to a gene: 2. This CDR3 has 15 amino acids.

The J gene is TRBJ1-5, the V gene TRBV28, with 8 bases aligning to TRBD1. V was clipped by 5 bases and J by 6 bases; unmatched bases: 6. CDR1 MDHEN and CDR2 SYDVKM come from the germline V gene. The CDR3 runs 14 residues. The CDR3, as DNA: TGTGCCAGCAGTCCTCAGGGGGCCGGTCAGCCCCAGCATTTT. Translated, it gives CASSPQGAGQPQHF.

The chain has TRBV19 and TRBJ2-5, with D perhaps TRBD1 (5 bases). The length of the CDR3 is 13 residues. Trimming stripped 3 bases from V and 4 bases from J, with 9 bases between. Germline loops: CDR1 LNHDA, CDR2 SQIVND (reference sequence). In DNA, the CDR3 is TGTGCCAGTAGTATCCCAGGGCTAGAGACCCAGTACTTC. It encodes CASSIPGLETQYF.

The V gene is TRBV2, the J gene TRBJ2-6; D remains ambiguous. This CDR3 is 15 amino acids long. Trimming pared 6 bases from V and 1 base from J, leaving 10 bases between. Germline assignment: CDR1 SNHLY and CDR2 FYNNEI. The chain's CDR3 is CASRRSLSGANVLTF. The CDR3 DNA follows: TGTGCCAGCAGGCGGAGTCTTTCTGGGGCCAACGTCCTGACTTTC.

The chain employs TRBV7-2 and TRBJ2-7; 7 nucleotides line up with TRBD2. Germline lookup yields CDR1 SGHTA and CDR2 FQGNSA. The CDR3 covers 14 residues. The V gene end was trimmed by 5 bases and the J gene end by 6 bases; junction bases not matched to a gene: 10. The CDR3 nucleotides read TGTGCCAGCAGCGCTGAGCGGCGGGAGATCGAGCAGTACTTC. Protein: CASSAERREIEQYF.

The chain employs TRBV15 and TRBJ2-1; 8 nucleotides agree with TRBD2. The CDR3 covers 16 residues. Germline CDR1 is LNHNV and CDR2 is YYDKDF (reference sequence). V was pared by 8 bases and J by 6 bases, with 15 bases of the junction left unmatched. Here the CDR3 reads CATSGTRKYMGNEQFF. CDR3 nucleotide sequence: TGTGCCACCTCGGGGACTAGGAAGTATATGGGCAATGAGCAGTTCTTC. Filled out from reference TRBV15 and TRBJ2-1, the complete variable domain reads DAMVIQNPRYQVTQFGKPVTLSCSQTLNHNVMYWYQQKSSQAPKLLFHYYDKDFNNEADTPDNFQSRRPNTSFCFLDIRSPGLGDTAMYLCATSGTRKYMGNEQFFGPGTRLTVL.

The chain joins TRBV19 to TRBJ2-1, with D possibly matching TRBD2 (5 bases). Trimming cost V 0 bases and J 3 bases, with 9 bases left between them. The germline V gene encodes CDR1 LNHDA and CDR2 SQIVND (reference sequence). This CDR3 contains 15 residues. The CDR3 nucleotides read TGTGCCAGTAGTATAGAGTCGAGGGTCTACAATGAGCAGTTCTTC. Its protein product is CASSIESRVYNEQFF.

This chain joins TRBV21-1 and TRBJ2-5; TRBD1 is the table's D call and was not checked against the DNA. TRBV21-1 is given as a pseudogene. The length of the CDR3 is 13 residues. Here the CDR3 reads CASTSTGSETQYF. CDR3 DNA sequence: TGTGCCAGCACCTCGACAGGGTCGGAGACCCAGTACTTC.

This clone was observed a few times. The chain combines TRBV9 with TRBJ2-3; D perhaps matches TRBD2 (6 bases). The V gene lost 4 bases and the J gene lost 5 bases, with 17 bases spanning the gap. Germline V CDR1 and CDR2: SGDLS, YYNGEE. The CDR3 has 15 residues. The CDR3: CASSFSGPSGDTQYF. As DNA, the CDR3 is TGTGCCAGCAGCTTTAGCGGCCCCTCTGGAGATACGCAGTATTTT.